These 21 T cell receptor beta chains originate from one sample sequenced in a study of blood T cell repertoires in COVID-19. TCRdb keeps only in-frame clones here, not all; method: immunoSEQ multiplex PCR. The repertoire holds about 240,000 clones, with roughly 91% as singletons. Sequenced input: PBMCs or T cells enriched from blood (not recorded which). Source of these receptors: a woman in her 30s who had recovered from COVID-19.

V is TRBV9 and J is TRBJ1-4, with 11 bases fitting TRBD1. Germline CDR1 SGDLS, CDR2 YYNGEE. Trimming at V came to 0 bases and at J to 5 bases, leaving 3 bases not matched to a gene. The CDR3 sequence is 16 residues long. CDR3 sequence: CASSVEDRGPNEKLFF. Here the CDR3 DNA reads TGTGCCAGCAGCGTAGAGGACAGGGGGCCGAATGAAAAACTGTTTTTT. The full variable domain, rest sourced from reference TRBV9 and TRBJ1-4, is DSGVTQTPKHLITATGQRVTLRCSPRSGDLSVYWYQQSLDQGLQFLIQYYNGEERAKGNILERFSAQQFPDLHSELNLSSLELGDSALYFCASSVEDRGPNEKLFFGSGTQLSVL.

V is TRBV5-1 and J is TRBJ2-1; 11 nucleotides match TRBD1. The CDR3 length is 15 residues. Unmatched junction bases numbered 2, after V lost 3 bases and J lost 3 bases. Germline lookup yields CDR1 SGHRS and CDR2 YFSETQ. The CDR3, as DNA: TGCGCCAGCAGCTCCGGGACAGGGGGCTACAATGAGCAGTTCTTC. Amino acid sequence: CASSSGTGGYNEQFF.

This clone has a handful of counts. The chain couples TRBV6-2 or TRBV6-3 to TRBJ2-7; D perhaps matches TRBD1 (6 bases). The germline CDR1 and CDR2 sequences are MNHEY and SVGEGT. CDR3 length equals 14 residues. V was shortened by 2 bases and J by 0 bases, with 8 bases between the two germline ends. The CDR3 nucleotides read TGTGCCAGCAGTTACCGGGACAACTCCTACGAGCAGTACTTC. It is translated as CASSYRDNSYEQYF.

The table lists this clone with a few counts. The gene calls are TRBV15 and TRBJ2-7, with TRBD2 identical over 10 bases. The CDR3 is 16 residues long. With 2 bases clipped from V and 5 bases from J, the junction kept 9 bases outside the gene matches. Germline CDR1 reads LNHNV; CDR2 reads YYDKDF (reference sequence). As DNA, the CDR3 is TGTGCCACCAGCAGACGAATAGCGGGAGGAGGCGACGAGCAGTACTTC. Translation: CATSRRIAGGGDEQYF.

The rearrangement links TRBV14 to TRBJ2-1, with 7 bases that match TRBD2. The CDR3 contains 16 residues. V lost 3 bases, J lost 4 bases, and 9 bases stayed unmatched. Germline assignment: CDR1 SGHDN and CDR2 FVKESK. The CDR3 protein is CASSQVTGTKYNEQFF. The CDR3 coding sequence is TGTGCCAGCAGCCAGGTAACCGGGACTAAATACAATGAGCAGTTCTTC.

The rearrangement links TRBV4-3 to TRBJ1-2, with TRBD1 matching over 10 bases. After removal of 1 base from V and 4 bases from J, the junction contained 3 bases not matched to a gene. This CDR3 contains 15 residues. Germline CDR1 is LGHNA and CDR2 is YSLEER. In nucleotides, the CDR3 is TGCGCCAGCAGCCAAGGACGGACAGGGGGCTATGGCTACACCTTC. The encoded protein is CASSQGRTGGYGYTF.

This clone was seen only a few times. The chain recombines TRBV27 with TRBJ2-3; a possible D gene is TRBD1 (5 bases). Germline V gives CDR1 MNHEY, CDR2 SMNVEV (reference sequence). This CDR3 spans 14 amino acids. The ends were cut back, 2 bases at V and 2 bases at J, with 8 bases in the middle. CDR3 in DNA: TGTGCCAGCAGTTTACGACAGATCACAGATACGCAGTATTTT. It yields the protein CASSLRQITDTQYF.

V usage is TRBV30 and J usage is TRBJ1-2; 8 bases are shared with TRBD1. The CDR3 runs 18 residues. The germline V gene has CDR1 GTSNPN and CDR2 SVGIG (reference sequence). Trimming at V came to 0 bases and at J to 0 bases, leaving 12 bases not matched to a gene. In DNA form, the CDR3 reads TGTGCCTGGAGTGTAAGGTGGGGACAGGCGAGAACTAACTATGGCTACACCTTC. Translation: CAWSVRWGQARTNYGYTF.

The CDR3 DNA is TGTGCCAGCAGCTTATCGGCGCAGGCGGGCGGCTACACCTTC. Translation gives CASSLSAQAGGYTF. The J gene is TRBJ1-2, the V gene TRBV7-2; D is undetermined. Trimming removed 2 bases at V and 8 bases at J, with 15 bases between. Looked up from germline, CDR1 is SGHTA and CDR2 is FQGNSA. The CDR3 loop spans 14 amino acids.

In this sample, this clone turned up a few times. CDR3 protein: CASSYTGGRSPLHF. In DNA form, the CDR3 reads TGTGCCAGCAGTTACACAGGGGGCCGGTCACCCCTCCACTTT. The chain uses TRBV7-2 and TRBJ1-6; 9 nucleotides agree with TRBD1. Germline V CDR1 and CDR2: SGHTA, FQGNSA. CDR3 size: 14 residues. The V segment lost 6 bases and the J segment 10 bases; nucleotides outside the gene matches: 7.

The J gene is TRBJ2-7, the V gene TRBV2, with D possibly TRBD2 on 6 matching bases. Germline V gene data show CDR1 as SNHLY and CDR2 as FYNNEI. CDR3 length equals 15 residues. V dropped 8 bases and J dropped 0 bases, with 17 bases sitting between them. CDR3 amino acids: CASLEGGGASYEQYF. CDR3 bases: TGTGCCAGCCTGGAAGGAGGAGGGGCCTCCTACGAGCAGTACTTC.

The V and J genes are TRBV28 and TRBJ2-1, with D hard to call. V dropped 7 bases and J dropped 8 bases, with 12 bases sitting between them. This CDR3 comprises 12 residues. Per germline, CDR1 MDHEN and CDR2 SYDVKM. The CDR3: CASTAAIDEQFF. DNA of the CDR3: TGTGCCAGCACCGCAGCGATTGATGAGCAGTTCTTC. The full variable domain, in which reference TRBV28 and TRBJ2-1 provide the parts outside the CDR3, is DVKVTQSSRYLVKRTGEKVFLECVQDMDHENMFWYRQDPGLGLRLIYFSYDVKMKEKGDIPEGYSVSREKKERFSLILESASTNQTSMYLCASTAAIDEQFFGPGTRLTVL.

This chain joins TRBV10-3 and TRBJ1-1; D may be TRBD1 (5 bases). There are 13 residues in the CDR3. In germline, CDR1 is ENHRY, CDR2 SYGVKD. V dropped 10 bases and J dropped 1 base, with 13 bases sitting between them. The CDR3 loop is CATIDRQNTEAFF. CDR3 sequence (DNA): TGTGCCACCATAGACAGACAGAACACTGAAGCTTTCTTT.

The chain has TRBV5-4 and TRBJ1-1, with TRBD1 identical over 8 bases. Unmatched junction bases numbered 7, after V lost 4 bases and J lost 8 bases. In germline, CDR1 is SGHNT, CDR2 YYREEE (reference sequence). This CDR3 has 13 amino acids. CDR3 nucleotides: TGTGCCAGCAGCGCAGCGACAGGGGAAGAAGCTTTCTTT. Protein product: CASSAATGEEAFF.

The chain employs TRBV15 and TRBJ1-1, with D tentatively TRBD1 (5 bases). The CDR3 is 16 residues long. V was clipped by 5 bases and J by 2 bases, with 18 bases between them. Per germline, CDR1 LNHNV and CDR2 YYDKDF (reference sequence). CDR3 residues: CATSAQPGTGNTEAFF. As DNA, the CDR3 is TGTGCCACCAGCGCCCAACCCGGGACTGGAAACACTGAAGCTTTCTTT.

The chain carries TRBV7-2 and TRBJ2-1, with a possible D match to TRBD1 (6 bases). The CDR3 extends over 14 amino acids. V lost 1 base, J lost 6 bases, and 10 bases lay in between. The germline gives CDR1 SGHTA, CDR2 FQGNSA. CDR3 region: CASSLGDTFNEQFF. The CDR3 DNA reads as TGTGCCAGCAGCTTAGGGGACACCTTCAATGAGCAGTTCTTC.

The CDR3 sequence is CASSRGQENYGYTF. DNA for the CDR3: TGTGCCAGCAGTCGGGGACAGGAGAACTATGGCTACACCTTC. The J gene is TRBJ1-2, the V gene TRBV28, with 8 bases fitting TRBD1. Losses at the gene ends were 5 bases for V and 2 bases for J; bases not matched to a gene: 4. From germline, CDR1 is MDHEN and CDR2 SYDVKM. This CDR3 has 14 amino acids.

The V call is TRBV6-5, the J call TRBJ1-4; no firm D call. The germline V gene has CDR1 MNHEY and CDR2 SVGAGI. CDR3 size: 12 residues. Trimming took off 8 bases at V and 1 base at J, with 5 bases between the two ends. CDR3 coding DNA: TGTGCCAGCGGGAGAACTAATGAAAAACTGTTTTTT. Translated: CASGRTNEKLFF.

The chain combines TRBV7-8 with TRBJ2-7, with 10 bases that match TRBD2. With 3 bases clipped from V and 4 bases from J, the junction kept 6 bases outside the gene matches. There are 15 residues in the CDR3. Germline V gene data show CDR1 as SGHVS and CDR2 as FQNEAQ. The CDR3 region has the DNA TGTGCCAGCAGCTTTAGAGCGGGAGGGGTATACGAGCAGTACTTC. Translation gives CASSFRAGGVYEQYF.

About this clone itself: Other DNA sequences in the sample encode the same CDR3. The chain is built from TRBV27 and TRBJ1-1, with D hard to call. The V gene's germline CDR1 is MNHEY and CDR2 SMNVEV (reference sequence). There are 13 residues in the CDR3. Trimming removed 6 bases at V and 2 bases at J, with 10 bases between. The CDR3 nucleotides read TGTGCCAGCAGCCTGGGAGGAAACACTGAAGCTTTCTTT. Protein product: CASSLGGNTEAFF.

This clone was observed a few times. Different DNA sequences within this sample yield the same CDR3. Here the CDR3 DNA reads TGTGCCAGCAGCCTCAGCGGGAGTACAGATACGCAGTATTTT. This encodes CASSLSGSTDTQYF. The chain uses TRBV7-3 and TRBJ2-3; 8 bases are a match to TRBD2. Losses at the gene ends were 5 bases for V and 3 bases for J; bases not matched to a gene: 4. The CDR3 covers 14 residues. CDR1 SGHTA and CDR2 FQGTGA come from the germline V gene. Combining the CDR3 with reference TRBV7-3 and TRBJ2-3 gives the whole variable domain GAGVSQTPSNKVTEKGKYVELRCDPISGHTALYWYRQSLGQGPEFLIYFQGTGAADDSGLPNDRFFAVRPEGSVSTLKIQRTERGDSAVYLCASSLSGSTDTQYFGPGTRLTVL.